Described below is a single T cell receptor beta chain sequence and its context. This sample was included in a study of blood T cell repertoires in COVID-19. In the study overall: Acute-phase and convalescent COVID-19 samples originated in the United States, Italy and Spain. T cells, B-cell-depleted T cells, or PBMCs provided the cDNA or gDNA that served as material.

Germline loops: CDR1 MDHEN, CDR2 SYDVKM. Trimming removed 4 bases from V and 4 bases from J, with 4 bases in between. CDR3 length equals 11 residues. As handled by the study authors: How many nucleated cells were present was estimated from reference gene primer amplification. Sequencing was performed with immunoSEQ multiplex PCR; in TCRdb, only in-frame clones are kept and a portion is missing. D and trimming come from the DNA, and the V and J calls and clone size come from that table. The sample shows more than 95,000 clones, 85% of them seen only once. The source of this sequence is a man older than 75 with active or convalescent COVID-19. The sequenced material came from peripheral blood. The V gene is TRBV28, the J gene TRBJ1-2; D not certain. This CDR3 is CASSSGYGYTF. The CDR3, as DNA: TGTGCCAGCAGTTCGGGCTATGGCTACACCTTC.